One and the same sample provided the 31 T cell receptor beta chains below, sequenced in a study of shared clonotypes between healthy human individuals. Measured with immunoSEQ multiplex PCR; TCRdb has only the in-frame clones, and not every one. Of hundreds of thousands of clones in the sample, about 80% are singletons; the top ten hold approximately 12%. Material: PBMCs. The receptors come from a woman aged 35 to 49 in good health. Some clones in this sample may be carry-over from other donors' samples.

The CDR3 sequence: CASSLYMDTEAFF. In DNA, the CDR3 is TGTGCCAGCAGCCTTTATATGGACACTGAAGCTTTCTTT. The chain combines TRBV11-2 with TRBJ1-1; D uncertain. CDR1 and CDR2 (germline): SGHAT, FQNNGV. CDR3 length equals 13 residues. Between the trimmed V and J ends, which lost 5 bases and 3 bases, there was a span of 10 bases.

CDR3 coding DNA: TGTGCCAGCAGTGCAATCCGGGAGGGAGTCAATGAGCAGTTCTTC. This sequence encodes CASSAIREGVNEQFF. J is TRBJ2-1 and V is TRBV28; 8 bases are shared with TRBD2. The CDR3 length is 15 residues. Germline trimming cut 5 bases from V and 6 bases from J; bases unmatched to any gene: 9. In germline, CDR1 is MDHEN, CDR2 SYDVKM.

This clone showed up just a few times. A far larger clone lies a single base away; this is likely a read error. The chain joins TRBV27 to TRBJ1-2; D gene uncertain. CDR1 and CDR2 (germline): MNHEY, SMNVEV (reference sequence). The CDR3 is 15 amino acids. The V gene lost 0 bases and the J gene lost 4 bases, with 12 bases spanning the gap. The CDR3 region is CASSLSQWVGYGYTF. CDR3 nucleotides: TGTGCCAGCAGTTTATCGCAGTGGGTGGGCTATGGCTACACCTTC.

The chain has TRBV2 and TRBJ2-5; D remains unclear. Germline V lookup: CDR1 SNHLY, CDR2 FYNNEI. The CDR3 loop spans 13 amino acids. V was clipped by 7 bases and J by 0 bases, with 9 bases between them. The DNA of the CDR3 is TGTGCCAGCACGTTGGAATACCAAGAGACCCAGTACTTC. Translation: CASTLEYQETQYF. Full variable domain (outside the CDR3, taken from reference TRBV2 and TRBJ2-5): EPEVTQTPSHQVTQMGQEVILRCVPISNHLYFYWYRQILGQKVEFLVSFYNNEISEKSEIFDDQFSVERPDGSNFTLKIRSTKLEDSAMYFCASTLEYQETQYFGPGTRLLVL.

This clone has more than one count but fewer than ten. This chain links TRBV15 with TRBJ2-5; D is uncertain. The ends were cut back, 2 bases at V and 7 bases at J, with 11 bases in the middle. CDR1 LNHNV and CDR2 YYDKDF come from the germline V gene (reference sequence). The CDR3 loop spans 13 amino acids. The CDR3 sequence: CATSRPLVGTQYF. CDR3 bases: TGTGCCACCAGCAGACCCTTGGTCGGGACCCAGTACTTC.

DNA for the CDR3: TGTGCCAGCTCACCGGGGGGGCCTTACAATGAGCAGTTCTTC. Translating gives CASSPGGPYNEQFF. The chain combines TRBV18 with TRBJ2-1; a possible D gene is TRBD2 (7 bases). Germline lookup yields CDR1 KGHSH and CDR2 LQKENI. V lost 3 bases and J lost 4, with 10 bases in between. CDR3 length: 14 residues.

J is TRBJ2-5 and V is TRBV7-9; TRBD1 agrees at 7 bases. The CDR3 sequence is 15 residues long. The germline gives CDR1 SEHNR, CDR2 FQNEAQ (reference sequence). V lost 3 bases, J lost 7 bases, and 11 bases stayed unmatched. The CDR3 DNA reads TGTGCCAGCAGCTTCGCCCTGCAAGGGGGCGGGACCCAGTACTTC. Translating gives CASSFALQGGGTQYF.

The chain recombines TRBV28 with TRBJ1-1; weak D call: TRBD1 (6 bases). The CDR3 contains 13 residues. V gave up 7 bases and J gave up 1 base, with 10 bases separating them. CDR1 is MDHEN and CDR2 is SYDVKM in the germline V gene. This chain's CDR3 is CASIQGQNTEAFF. The CDR3 nucleotides read TGTGCCAGCATTCAGGGACAGAACACTGAAGCTTTCTTT.

For this clone: A much larger clone is a single base away; this may be a read error. This sequence joins TRBV27 and TRBJ2-7; TRBD2 matches 7 bases. V lost 3 bases, J lost 0 bases, and 8 bases stayed unmatched. The length of the CDR3 is 16 residues. Germline V lookup: CDR1 MNHEY, CDR2 SMNVEV (reference sequence). CDR3 nucleotides: TGTGCCAGCAGTTTTCTGGTTAGCGGGCTCTCCTACGAGCAGTACTTC. It translates to CASSFLVSGLSYEQYF.

This chain joins TRBV2 and TRBJ2-6; D not certain. CDR3 size: 14 residues. Germline assignment: CDR1 SNHLY and CDR2 FYNNEI. Trimming took off 3 bases at V and 8 bases at J, with 11 bases between the two ends. The CDR3 protein is CASSEKGITNVLTF. The DNA of the CDR3 is TGTGCCAGCAGTGAGAAAGGGATCACCAACGTCCTGACTTTC.

V and J are TRBV9 and TRBJ2-7; TRBD2 might be the D (5 bases). This CDR3 region has 15 residues. V lost 4 bases to trimming and J lost 6 bases, with 20 bases between them. CDR1 is SGDLS, CDR2 YYNGEE, per germline. CDR3 nucleotide sequence: TGTGCCAGCAGCCCTCCGCCGGGATCAACTCGCGAGCAGTACTTC. This encodes CASSPPPGSTREQYF.

This clone was picked up a small number of times. The rearrangement joins TRBV9 to TRBJ2-2; D is undetermined. CDR1 and CDR2 from the germline V gene are SGDLS and YYNGEE. The CDR3 consists of 15 residues. Trimming cost V 2 bases and J 5 bases, with 13 bases left between them. CDR3: CASSVGNSVTGELFF. CDR3 coding DNA: TGTGCCAGCAGCGTCGGAAACTCCGTAACCGGGGAGCTGTTTTTT.

The chain links TRBV5-4 to TRBJ2-3; D may be TRBD2 (6 bases). Germline CDR1 and CDR2: SGHNT and YYREEE (reference sequence). This CDR3 comprises 14 residues. Trimming shortened V by 0 bases and J by 2 bases, and 7 bases separated the two germline ends. CDR3 loop: CASSLGGDTDTQYF. As DNA, the CDR3 is TGTGCCAGCAGCTTGGGGGGGGACACAGATACGCAGTATTTT.

The rearrangement joins TRBV5-4 to TRBJ2-2, with D possibly matching TRBD2 (5 bases). The CDR3 runs to 16 residues. Per germline, CDR1 SGHNT and CDR2 YYREEE (reference sequence). Trimming removed 0 bases from V and 0 bases from J, with 9 bases in between. CDR3: CASSLGGGANTGELFF. Written as DNA, the CDR3 is TGTGCCAGCAGCTTGGGTGGAGGCGCGAACACCGGGGAGCTGTTTTTT.

With respect to this clone: A far larger clone lies a single base away; this is likely a read error. This rearrangement joins TRBV10-1 to TRBJ1-1, with TRBD1 matching 8 bases. The CDR3 is 13 residues long. Germline V gene sequence: CDR1 WNHNN, CDR2 SYGVQD (reference sequence). J gave up 1 base and V 10 bases, and 5 bases lay outside the gene matches. The CDR3 here is CANRQGTNTEAFF. The CDR3 DNA is TGCGCCAACAGACAGGGGACGAACACTGAAGCTTTCTTT.

J is TRBJ2-7 and V is TRBV7-8; D uncertain. The V end was cut by 4 bases, the J end by 6 bases, with 13 bases between. Per germline, CDR1 SGHVS and CDR2 FQNEAQ. This CDR3 is 13 amino acids long. The CDR3 loop is CASSSTLLGEQYF. The CDR3, as DNA: TGTGCCAGCAGCTCCACACTATTGGGCGAGCAGTACTTC.

CDR3 sequence: CASRFSGPQGQPQHF. DNA for the CDR3: TGTGCCAGTAGGTTTTCGGGACCTCAAGGTCAGCCCCAGCATTTT. The chain carries TRBV19 and TRBJ1-5; tentative D call: TRBD1 (5 bases). Trimming left V 6 bases short and J 6 bases short, with 18 bases between. CDR3 size: 15 residues. Germline values: CDR1 LNHDA, CDR2 SQIVND (reference sequence).

This chain uses TRBV4-2 with TRBJ1-4; D may be TRBD1 (6 bases). Germline CDR1 and CDR2: LGHNA and YNFKEQ. The CDR3 extends over 14 amino acids. Trimming shortened V by 5 bases and J by 7 bases, and 14 bases separated the two germline ends. This CDR3 is CASSSRGRGEKLFF. The CDR3 nucleotides read TGTGCCAGCAGCTCCCGGGGCAGGGGTGAAAAACTGTTTTTT.

The V call is TRBV5-6, the J call TRBJ1-1; D is ambiguous. Germline CDR1 reads SGHDT; CDR2 reads YYEEEE. The V gene lost 0 bases and the J gene lost 6 bases, with 15 bases spanning the gap. The CDR3 loop spans 15 amino acids. The CDR3 is CASSLALMGFAEAFF. Written as DNA, the CDR3 is TGTGCCAGCAGCTTGGCTTTAATGGGTTTCGCTGAAGCTTTCTTT.

This clone was seen a single time. This sequence joins TRBV5-1 and TRBJ2-1; TRBD2 matches 9 bases. The CDR3 contains 17 residues. V dropped 5 bases and J dropped 0; count of bases not matched to a gene: 9. CDR1 is SGHRS, CDR2 YFSETQ, per germline. CDR3 bases: TGCGCCAGCAGTCACTCAGCGGGAGGTATCTCCTACAATGAGCAGTTCTTC. Protein product: CASSHSAGGISYNEQFF.

This chain uses TRBV7-3 with TRBJ2-5; TRBD2 aligns across 7 bases. Per the germline V gene, CDR1 is SGHTA and CDR2 is FQGTGA. CDR3 length: 14 amino acids. Losses at the gene ends were 0 bases for V and 5 bases for J; bases not matched to a gene: 3. CDR3 protein: CASSLTAGVETQYF. The CDR3 region has the DNA TGTGCCAGCAGCTTAACCGCGGGAGTGGAGACCCAGTACTTC.

V usage is TRBV29-1 and J usage is TRBJ1-2; a possible D gene is TRBD1 (5 bases). The CDR3 length is 14 residues. Trimming left V 3 bases short and J 8 bases short, with 19 bases between. Germline V lookup: CDR1 SQVTM, CDR2 ANQGSEA. The CDR3 spells CSVDLGSRARGYTF. The DNA for the CDR3 is TGCAGCGTTGATCTAGGCTCCAGGGCTCGGGGCTACACCTTC.

The V gene is TRBV5-8, the J gene TRBJ2-1; D not resolved. V gave up 3 bases and J gave up 2 bases, with 9 bases separating them. CDR1 is SGHTS, CDR2 YDEGEE, per germline. The CDR3 is 14 residues long. The CDR3 reads CASSSSVTYNEQFF. CDR3 DNA: TGTGCCAGCAGCTCAAGTGTAACCTACAATGAGCAGTTCTTC.

The rearrangement uses TRBV11-2 and TRBJ2-3, with 7 positions matching TRBD2. This CDR3 spans 18 amino acids. With V trimmed by 4 bases and J by 0 bases, 13 bases remained unmatched. CDR1 is SGHAT, CDR2 FQNNGV, per germline. The CDR3 reads CASSSLRNSGSSTDTQYF. As DNA, the CDR3 is TGTGCCAGCAGCTCGCTTAGGAATAGCGGGTCGAGCACAGATACGCAGTATTTT.

This clone was seen more than once but under ten times. V and J are TRBV7-3 and TRBJ2-7; maybe TRBD2 (6 bases). Trimming cost V 0 bases and J 7 bases, with 13 bases left between them. The CDR3 contains 14 residues. CDR1 is SGHTA and CDR2 is FQGTGA in the germline V gene. The CDR3 spells CASSLTPGAREQYF. The CDR3 DNA sequence: TGTGCCAGCAGCTTAACGCCGGGAGCGCGTGAGCAGTACTTC.

This chain links TRBV2 with TRBJ2-5; D is ambiguous. The CDR3 runs to 11 residues. CDR1 is SNHLY and CDR2 is FYNNEI in the germline V gene. Trimming pared 7 bases from V and 3 bases from J, leaving 6 bases between. CDR3 DNA sequence: TGTGCCAGCACGAAAAAAGAGACCCAGTACTTC. Translating gives CASTKKETQYF.

CDR3 region: CASSLAGTRDAEAFF. The CDR3 coding sequence is TGTGCCAGCAGTTTAGCAGGGACGCGCGACGCTGAAGCTTTCTTT. The chain couples TRBV28 to TRBJ1-1, with D tentatively TRBD1 (5 bases). The ends were cut back, 2 bases at V and 6 bases at J, with 16 bases in the middle. The CDR3 contains 15 residues. Germline CDR1 MDHEN, CDR2 SYDVKM.

For the CDR3, the DNA is TGTGCCAGCACCTACAGGGAAGGAACTGAAGCTTTCTTT. This encodes CASTYREGTEAFF. This chain joins TRBV6-5 and TRBJ1-1, with D tentatively TRBD1 (6 bases). V gave up 7 bases and J gave up 5 bases, with 14 bases separating them. The CDR3 totals 13 residues. Germline V lookup: CDR1 MNHEY, CDR2 SVGAGI.

The V and J genes are TRBV5-1 and TRBJ2-3; the match to TRBD2 covers 10 bases. V lost 0 bases and J lost 4; bases outside the gene matches: 2. There are 15 residues in the CDR3. Germline V gene lookup returns CDR1 SGHRS and CDR2 YFSETQ. The CDR3 region is CASSLEAGGADTQYF. As DNA, the CDR3 is TGCGCCAGCAGCTTGGAAGCGGGAGGGGCAGATACGCAGTATTTT.

This clone was counted ten times or more. The chain links TRBV5-1 to TRBJ1-1; TRBD1 aligns across 8 bases. There are 15 residues in the CDR3. J lost 0 bases, V lost 4 bases, and 5 bases had no gene match. Germline V gives CDR1 SGHRS, CDR2 YFSETQ. CDR3 coding DNA: TGCGCCAGCAGCGTAAGACAGGGGTTGAACACTGAAGCTTTCTTT. Amino acid sequence: CASSVRQGLNTEAFF.

There are a few counts of this clone. J is TRBJ2-1 and V is TRBV19; 10 bases line up with TRBD1. Trimming at V came to 3 bases and at J to 3 bases, leaving 5 bases not matched to a gene. Per germline, CDR1 LNHDA and CDR2 SQIVND (reference sequence). The CDR3 contains 16 residues. In DNA form, the CDR3 reads TGTGCCAGTAGTATGGCAAGGACAGGGGGCTACAATGAGCAGTTCTTC. The encoded protein is CASSMARTGGYNEQFF.